Listed below are T cell receptor beta chains from one sample, sequenced in a study of T-cell reconstitution after alpha-beta-depleted transplantation in children. MiXCR, applied by TCRdb to the PCR reads, yields one record per CDR3 protein. Counted here are about 500,000 distinct CDR3 sequences, approximately 30% occurring once; the ten biggest clones make up 2% to 3%. Source: PBMCs from the stem cell graft donor, taken from the stem cell graft. The source is a human donor who donated a stem cell graft to a child with aplastic anemia. CDR3s include the opening cysteine and the closing phenylalanine or tryptophan. D genes are given only for firm matches. For some rows the clone size is stated as once, few or many, or as a class when expanded; others skip it.

>-|TRBJ2-1|TRBV6-2/TRBV6-3|TRBD2
TGTGCCAGCAGTTACTCGAATCGCGGGAGAGGGATTGAGCAGTTCTTC
CASSYSNRGRGIEQFF
>few|TRBJ2-1|TRBV5-1|TRBD2
TGCGCCAGCAGGCTCACCGGGACTAGTAACAATGAGCAGTTCTTC
CASRLTGTSNNEQFF
>-|TRBJ1-2|TRBV5-1|-
TGCGCCAGCAGCTTGGACCGCCCCGGGGGCTTAGAGGGCTACACCTTC
CASSLDRPGGLEGYTF
>many|TRBJ1-6|TRBV20-1|-
TGCAGTGCTAAACAGGGTGGAGATACTTCACCCCTCCACTTT
CSAKQGGDTSPLHF
>few|TRBJ2-1|TRBV4-3|-
TGCGCCAGCAGCCAAGGAAAGGGAACGTACAATGAGCAGTTCTTC
CASSQGKGTYNEQFF
>-|TRBJ1-5|TRBV20-1|-
TGCAGTGCTTTTATTAGCTGGGGCAATCAGCCCCAGCATTTT
CSAFISWGNQPQHF
>-|TRBJ2-5|TRBV6-5|TRBD2
TGTGCCAGCAGTTACTCGATTGTAGCGGGTCAAGAGACCCAGTACTTC
CASSYSIVAGQETQYF
>-|TRBJ1-2|TRBV19|-
TGTGCCAGTAGTATAGAACTGAGTAACTATGGCTACACCTTC
CASSIELSNYGYTF
>-|TRBJ2-1|TRBV19|-
TGTGCCAGTAGTTCCGCCGGGACTTACTACAATGAGCAGTTCTTC
CASSSAGTYYNEQFF
>few|TRBJ1-1|TRBV12-3/TRBV12-4|TRBD1
TGTGCCGTGACAGGGGCGAACACTGAAGCTTTCTTT
CAVTGANTEAFF
>many|TRBJ2-1|TRBV20-1|TRBD2
TGCAGTGCTCAGAGAGGACTAGCGGGAAAAGCCAATGAGCAGTTCTTC
CSAQRGLAGKANEQFF
>few|TRBJ2-5|TRBV20-1|-
TGCAGTGCTAGTATAGTCGGGAAACAAGAGACCCAGTACTTC
CSASIVGKQETQYF
>few|TRBJ2-1|TRBV19|TRBD2
TGTGCCAGTAGTATCTTGACTAGCGGGAACAATGAGCAGTTCTTC
CASSILTSGNNEQFF
>-|TRBJ1-1|TRBV29-1|-
TGCAGCGTTGAAGAGCCAGGGAAGAACACTGAAGCTTTCTTT
CSVEEPGKNTEAFF
>-|TRBJ1-5|TRBV7-8|-
TGTGCCAGCAGAATGGGGGGAAGTCAGCCCCAGCATTTT
CASRMGGSQPQHF
>-|TRBJ1-1|TRBV5-1|-
TGCGCCAGCAGCTCCCTGGACCTTAAGGGGAACACTGAAGCTTTCTTT
CASSSLDLKGNTEAFF
>-|TRBJ1-1|TRBV5-6|-
TGTGCCAGCAGCTTGGTTAGGGCGACGAACACTGAAGCTTTCTTT
CASSLVRATNTEAFF
>few|TRBJ2-1|TRBV6-2/TRBV6-3|-
TGTGCCAGCAGTTACTCCGGGGAGTACAATGAGCAGTTCTTC
CASSYSGEYNEQFF
>-|TRBJ1-6|TRBV4-1|-
TGCGCCAGCAGCCAAGACCCTTCCACCCAACCCCTCCACTTT
CASSQDPSTQPLHF
>few|TRBJ2-7|TRBV15|-
TGTGCCACCAGCAGAGTGGCAGTCGAGCGGTCCGAGCAGTACTTC
CATSRVAVERSEQYF
>few|TRBJ1-1|TRBV28|-
TGTGCCAGCAGTTCCGGGGGCGCGAACGCTGAAGCTTTCTTT
CASSSGGANAEAFF
>few|TRBJ2-1|TRBV12-3/TRBV12-4|-
TGTGCCAGCAGTTTCGGCGGGGATCGTTACAATGAGCAGTTCTTC
CASSFGGDRYNEQFF
>few|TRBJ1-6|TRBV7-2|-
TGTGCCAGCGAGGCAGTGGGTGGATATAATTCACCCCTCCACTTT
CASEAVGGYNSPLHF
>few|TRBJ2-1|TRBV27|-
TGTGCCAGCAGTTTGTACAGGGTGAGCAATGAGCAGTTCTTC
CASSLYRVSNEQFF
>-|TRBJ2-1|TRBV7-2|TRBD2
TGTGCCAGCAGCTTCAGCGGGACTAGAAACAATGAGCAGTTCTTC
CASSFSGTRNNEQFF
>-|TRBJ2-5|TRBV5-5|-
TGTGCCAGCAGCTTCGGTCAGATGCAAGAGACCCAGTACTTC
CASSFGQMQETQYF
>-|TRBJ2-3|TRBV6-1|-
TGTGCCACACAGAAACTGACAGGTGCAGATACGCAGTATTTT
CATQKLTGADTQYF
>-|TRBJ2-2|TRBV12-3/TRBV12-4|-
TGTGCCAGCAGTTTACTACAAGGGGGGGTAACCGGGGAGCTGTTTTTT
CASSLLQGGVTGELFF
>many|TRBJ1-2|TRBV20-1|-
TGCAGTGCTAGCCCCGGGGACTATGGCTACACCTTC
CSASPGDYGYTF
>once|TRBJ1-5|TRBV12-3/TRBV12-4|-
TGTGCCAGCAGTTTATTCAGGGGACATGGCAATCAGCCCCAGCATTTT
CASSLFRGHGNQPQHF
>-|TRBJ1-6|TRBV27|TRBD1
TGTGCCAGCAGTCCAGGGACAGGGGGTCGAAATTCACCCCTCCACTTT
CASSPGTGGRNSPLHF
>few|TRBJ1-1|TRBV27|-
TGTGCCACTAAAAGGGGAATCGACACTGAAGCTTTCTTT
CATKRGIDTEAFF
>-|TRBJ2-1|TRBV29-1|-
TGCAGCGTTACCGTATACAATGAGCAGTTCTTC
CSVTVYNEQFF
>-|TRBJ2-3|TRBV27|-
TGTGCCAGCAGTTTACTCCGGGGGACGCAGTATTTT
CASSLLRGTQYF
>once|TRBJ1-5|TRBV20-1|TRBD1
TGCAGTGCTACGACAGGGTCGGTCAATCAGCCCCAGCATTTT
CSATTGSVNQPQHF
>-|TRBJ1-3|TRBV7-2|TRBD1
TGTGCCAGCAGCCTCCAGACAGGGGCGGGAAACACCATATATTTT
CASSLQTGAGNTIYF
>many|TRBJ2-3|TRBV7-3|TRBD2
TGTGCCAGCAGTCCGGGACTAGCGGCAGATACGCAGTATTTT
CASSPGLAADTQYF
>-|TRBJ1-1|TRBV6-1|-
TGTGCCAGCAGGGTTTACTTGAACACTGAAGCTTTCTTT
CASRVYLNTEAFF
>-|TRBJ2-3|TRBV6-2/TRBV6-3|-
TGTGCCAGCAGGAGATATAACGGCCCCTCGGATACGCAGTATTTT
CASRRYNGPSDTQYF
>-|TRBJ2-5|TRBV4-3|-
TGCGCCAGCAGCCGAAAGGGGACACTCCAAGAGACCCAGTACTTC
CASSRKGTLQETQYF
>-|TRBJ2-1|TRBV11-2|TRBD2
TGTGCCAGCAGCTTAAGTCTAGCGGGAGCGGGATCCTACAATGAGCAGTTCTTC
CASSLSLAGAGSYNEQFF
>-|TRBJ2-3|TRBV7-8|TRBD2
TGTGCCAGCAGCTTCATTAGCGGGAGTACAGATACGCAGTATTTT
CASSFISGSTDTQYF
>-|TRBJ2-1|TRBV7-3|TRBD2
TGTGCCAGCAGCTATAGCGGGACTGGGTACAATGAGCAGTTCTTC
CASSYSGTGYNEQFF